This T cell receptor beta chain was found in a study of shared clonotypes between healthy human individuals. For the study at large: Per-donor plates numbered three CD4 naive, three CD4 memory, two CD8 naive and one CD8 memory.

Concerning this clone: The antigen is unknown.

CDR1 and CDR2 from the germline V gene are MNHEY and SVGAGI. The CDR3 length is 14 residues. V lost 2 bases and J 10 bases, leaving 12 bases between the germline ends. Study-level points and caveats: Clonotypes shared by all four donors outscored non-shared clonotypes in generation probability.

Under the authors' procedure: ImmunoSEQ yielded junction-only sequences lacking quality scores, so filtering differed. Clones were read by immunoSEQ multiplex PCR, and TCRdb kept only the in-frame ones, dropping some. Clonal size and the V and J genes are those of that table, whereas D and trimming came from the DNA. Of over 2,000,000 clones in the sample, 93% were seen once. Terminally differentiated effector memory CD45RA+ cells were excluded from the naive CD8 cells, which were CD45RO-negative and positively selected for CCR7. All donors were Caucasian adults living in Nashville, Tennessee. The sequence was collected from a man aged 18 to 29 in good health. Some clones in this sample may be carry-over from other donors' samples. Sequences were obtained from naive CD8+ T cells from PBMCs. The rearrangement joins TRBV6-5 to TRBJ1-6; maybe TRBD1 (6 bases). CDR3 sequence: CASSYKGGRSPLHF. In DNA form, the CDR3 reads TGTGCCAGCAGTTACAAAGGGGGGAGATCACCCCTCCACTTT.